The 6 T cell receptor beta chains in this list originate from one sample, sequenced in a study of blood T cell repertoires in COVID-19. Profiled with immunoSEQ multiplex PCR; TCRdb holds only in-frame clones, not every one. There are more than 65,000 clones in the sample; about 86% occur only once, and roughly 5% lies in the top ten. Sample: peripheral blood. The receptors were gathered from a man aged 45-65 years with active COVID-19.

The chain carries TRBV5-5 and TRBJ1-1; 8 nucleotides match TRBD1. The germline V gene has CDR1 SGHKS and CDR2 YYEKEE (reference sequence). There are 17 residues in the CDR3. With V trimmed by 4 bases and J by 2 bases, 13 bases remained unmatched. CDR3 nucleotide sequence: TGTGCCAGCAGCGCGACGACAGGGGTAAGGGGAAACACTGAAGCTTTCTTT. Translating gives CASSATTGVRGNTEAFF.

V gene TRBV13 combines with J gene TRBJ2-3; D remains unclear. V dropped 5 bases and J dropped 6 bases, with 9 bases sitting between them. The CDR3 length is 12 residues. Germline values: CDR1 PRHDT, CDR2 FYEKMQ (reference sequence). The CDR3: CASSPPQDTQYF. The CDR3 region has the DNA TGTGCCAGCAGCCCCCCCCAGGATACGCAGTATTTT. The complete variable domain, with remaining parts taken from reference TRBV13 and TRBJ2-3, reads AAGVIQSPRHLIKEKRETATLKCYPIPRHDTVYWYQQGPGQDPQFLISFYEKMQSDKGSIPDRFSAQQFSDYHSELNMSSLELGDSALYFCASSPPQDTQYFGPGTRLTVL.

Details on this clone: Other DNA sequences in this specimen translate into the identical CDR3. The rearrangement uses TRBV5-1 and TRBJ1-3; no clear D gene. The germline CDR1 and CDR2 sequences are SGHRS and YFSETQ. V lost 5 bases and J lost 0, with 6 bases in between. This CDR3 region has 13 residues. This chain's CDR3 is CASSRSSGNTIYF. In DNA, the CDR3 is TGCGCCAGCAGTAGGAGCTCTGGAAACACCATATATTTT.

V and J are TRBV6-2 or TRBV6-3 and TRBJ2-7; D is uncertain. This CDR3 comprises 14 residues. V lost 6 bases and J 2 bases, leaving 14 bases between the germline ends. Germline CDR1 MNHEY, CDR2 SVGEGT. The CDR3 nucleotides read TGTGCCAGCAGCAGATTCGCGGTAACCTACGAGCAGTACTTC. It translates to CASSRFAVTYEQYF.

The chain uses TRBV5-1 and TRBJ1-5; TRBD1 agrees at 10 bases. The CDR3 is 15 amino acids. Germline V CDR1 and CDR2: SGHRS, YFSETQ. Trimming at V came to 2 bases and at J to 3 bases, leaving 2 bases not matched to a gene. DNA of the CDR3: TGCGCCAGCAGCTTTGGGACAGGGGTCAATCAGCCCCAGCATTTT. Translation gives CASSFGTGVNQPQHF.

The V gene is TRBV18, the J gene TRBJ1-2; no definite D call. Between the trimmed V and J ends, which lost 4 bases and 5 bases, there was a span of 8 bases. This CDR3 region has 12 residues. Germline V gene sequence: CDR1 KGHSH, CDR2 LQKENI. In DNA form, the CDR3 reads TGTGCCAGCTCACTTGGCGGATATGGCTACACCTTC. Amino acid sequence: CASSLGGYGYTF.